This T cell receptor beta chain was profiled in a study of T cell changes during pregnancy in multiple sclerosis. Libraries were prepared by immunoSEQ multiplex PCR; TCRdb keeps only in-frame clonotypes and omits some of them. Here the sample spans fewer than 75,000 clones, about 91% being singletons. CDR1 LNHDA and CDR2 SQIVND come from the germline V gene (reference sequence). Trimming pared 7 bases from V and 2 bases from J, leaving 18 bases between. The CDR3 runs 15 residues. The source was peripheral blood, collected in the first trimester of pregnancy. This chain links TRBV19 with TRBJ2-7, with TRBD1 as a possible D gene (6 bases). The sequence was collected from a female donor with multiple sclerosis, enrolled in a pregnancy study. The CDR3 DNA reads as TGTGCCAGTACCCCCGGTAGGACAGCGGCCTACGAGCAGTACTTC. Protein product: CASTPGRTAAYEQYF.